The rows below give T cell receptor beta chains drawn from one sample of a study of blood T cell repertoires in COVID-19. Profiled with immunoSEQ multiplex PCR; TCRdb holds only in-frame clones, not every one. The sample lists 150,000 to 200,000 clones; 85% were seen once. The sample comprised peripheral blood. All receptors derive from a woman aged 55-70 years with acute or convalescent COVID-19. CDR3s include the opening cysteine and the closing phenylalanine or tryptophan. D genes are given only for firm matches. Clone size is shown for a subset of rows, as once, few, many or a class of expanded clone.

v_call: TRBV6-5; clone_size: NA; d_call: NA; j_call: TRBJ1-2; cdr3_length: 13; cdr3_aa: CASSTPPAPPGTF; cdr3_nt: TGTGCCAGCAGTACTCCTCCAGCCCCTCCAGGGACCTTC
v_call: TRBV11-3; clone_size: NA; d_call: TRBD2; j_call: TRBJ2-1; cdr3_length: 15; cdr3_aa: CASSLRDYDYNEQFF; cdr3_nt: TGTGCCAGCAGCTTAAGGGACTACGACTACAATGAGCAGTTCTTC
v_call: TRBV5-1; clone_size: NA; d_call: TRBD1; j_call: TRBJ1-1; cdr3_length: 15; cdr3_aa: CASSRGQGVGTEAFF; cdr3_nt: TGCGCCAGCAGCAGGGGACAGGGGGTAGGAACTGAAGCTTTCTTT
v_call: TRBV28; clone_size: NA; d_call: NA; j_call: TRBJ1-5; cdr3_length: 13; cdr3_aa: CASSSLQGQPQHF; cdr3_nt: TGTGCCAGCAGTTCCCTCCAGGGGCAGCCCCAGCATTTT
v_call: TRBV24-1; clone_size: NA; d_call: NA; j_call: TRBJ1-5; cdr3_length: 16; cdr3_aa: CATSATDTGGNQPQHF; cdr3_nt: TGTGCCACCAGTGCCACAGACACGGGGGGCAATCAGCCCCAGCATTTT
v_call: TRBV11-3; clone_size: NA; d_call: TRBD1; j_call: TRBJ2-3; cdr3_length: 16; cdr3_aa: CASSLASGQGLDTQYF; cdr3_nt: TGTGCCAGCAGCTTAGCCTCTGGACAGGGACTGGATACGCAGTATTTT
v_call: TRBV7-9; clone_size: NA; d_call: TRBD1; j_call: TRBJ2-7; cdr3_length: 15; cdr3_aa: CASSPRTGFSYEQYF; cdr3_nt: TGTGCCAGCAGTCCCCGGACAGGGTTCTCCTACGAGCAGTACTTC
v_call: TRBV10-3; clone_size: NA; d_call: TRBD1; j_call: TRBJ1-1; cdr3_length: 14; cdr3_aa: CAISDRQGPTEAFF; cdr3_nt: TGTGCCATCAGCGACCGACAGGGTCCCACTGAAGCTTTCTTT
v_call: TRBV19; clone_size: NA; d_call: TRBD1; j_call: TRBJ1-5; cdr3_length: 16; cdr3_aa: CASSMTGRLRSQPQHF; cdr3_nt: TGTGCCAGTAGTATGACAGGGAGGTTACGGAGCCAGCCCCAGCATTTT
v_call: TRBV7-8; clone_size: NA; d_call: NA; j_call: TRBJ1-4; cdr3_length: 14; cdr3_aa: CASGGDLTNEKLFF; cdr3_nt: TGTGCCAGCGGGGGGGATTTAACTAATGAAAAACTGTTTTTT
v_call: TRBV4-1; clone_size: NA; d_call: TRBD1; j_call: TRBJ1-4; cdr3_length: 15; cdr3_aa: CASSQDRTGVEKLFF; cdr3_nt: TGCGCCAGCAGCCAAGATAGGACAGGGGTTGAAAAACTGTTTTTT
v_call: TRBV5-1; clone_size: few; d_call: NA; j_call: TRBJ2-3; cdr3_length: 17; cdr3_aa: CASSLARGTHSTDTQYF; cdr3_nt: TGCGCCAGCAGCTTGGCAAGGGGGACCCATAGCACAGATACGCAGTATTTT
v_call: TRBV11-2; clone_size: NA; d_call: TRBD2; j_call: TRBJ2-3; cdr3_length: 14; cdr3_aa: CASSLEPSGDTQYF; cdr3_nt: TGTGCCAGCAGCTTAGAGCCTAGCGGAGATACGCAGTATTTT
v_call: TRBV5-6; clone_size: many; d_call: TRBD2; j_call: TRBJ2-5; cdr3_length: 18; cdr3_aa: CASSLSTSGRGEGETQYF; cdr3_nt: TGTGCCAGCAGCTTGTCGACTAGCGGGAGGGGTGAGGGAGAGACCCAGTACTTC
v_call: TRBV5-1; clone_size: once; d_call: TRBD2; j_call: TRBJ2-1; cdr3_length: 15; cdr3_aa: CASRVAGSSYNEQFF; cdr3_nt: TGCGCCAGCAGAGTAGCGGGTAGCTCCTACAATGAGCAGTTCTTC
v_call: TRBV30; clone_size: NA; d_call: NA; j_call: TRBJ1-1; cdr3_length: 10; cdr3_aa: CAGHRAEAFF; cdr3_nt: TGTGCCGGTCACAGGGCCGAAGCTTTCTTT
v_call: TRBV5-1; clone_size: NA; d_call: TRBD1; j_call: TRBJ1-1; cdr3_length: 15; cdr3_aa: CASSLGSTGDTEAFF; cdr3_nt: TGCGCCAGCAGCTTGGGGTCGACAGGGGACACTGAAGCTTTCTTT
v_call: TRBV3-1/TRBV3-2; clone_size: NA; d_call: TRBD1; j_call: TRBJ1-4; cdr3_length: 14; cdr3_aa: CASGRDRGDEKLFF; cdr3_nt: TGTGCCAGTGGTCGGGACAGGGGTGATGAAAAACTGTTTTTT
v_call: TRBV5-1; clone_size: NA; d_call: NA; j_call: TRBJ2-5; cdr3_length: 17; cdr3_aa: CASSRLVGGGRGETQYF; cdr3_nt: TGCGCCAGCAGCCGACTGGTCGGGGGAGGTCGCGGGGAGACCCAGTACTTC
v_call: TRBV6-1; clone_size: NA; d_call: TRBD2; j_call: TRBJ2-1; cdr3_length: 17; cdr3_aa: CASSASQLAGGPQAQFF; cdr3_nt: TGTGCCAGCAGTGCCTCCCAACTAGCGGGAGGGCCCCAAGCGCAGTTCTTC
v_call: TRBV19; clone_size: few; d_call: NA; j_call: TRBJ1-4; cdr3_length: 19; cdr3_aa: CASSHSNRETRKINEKLFF; cdr3_nt: TGTGCCAGTAGTCATTCCAACAGGGAGACTCGTAAAATTAATGAAAAACTGTTTTTT
v_call: TRBV2; clone_size: NA; d_call: TRBD1; j_call: TRBJ2-2; cdr3_length: 15; cdr3_aa: CASSRDSRNTGELFF; cdr3_nt: TGTGCCAGCAGTCGGGACAGCCGGAACACCGGGGAGCTGTTTTTT
v_call: TRBV19; clone_size: few; d_call: TRBD2; j_call: TRBJ2-1; cdr3_length: 15; cdr3_aa: CASRVPGGLYNEQFF; cdr3_nt: TGTGCCAGTAGGGTCCCGGGAGGGCTCTACAATGAGCAGTTCTTC
v_call: TRBV7-6; clone_size: NA; d_call: NA; j_call: TRBJ2-1; cdr3_length: 13; cdr3_aa: CASRGRGENEQFF; cdr3_nt: TGTGCCAGCAGAGGCCGCGGGGAGAATGAGCAGTTCTTC
v_call: TRBV18; clone_size: NA; d_call: TRBD2; j_call: TRBJ2-1; cdr3_length: 12; cdr3_aa: CASGTRGNEQFF; cdr3_nt: TGTGCCAGCGGGACTAGGGGTAATGAGCAGTTCTTC
v_call: TRBV30; clone_size: few; d_call: TRBD2; j_call: TRBJ2-3; cdr3_length: 14; cdr3_aa: CARGAGGITDTQYF; cdr3_nt: TGTGCCCGGGGGGCGGGAGGGATCACAGATACGCAGTATTTT
v_call: TRBV19; clone_size: NA; d_call: NA; j_call: TRBJ2-7; cdr3_length: 13; cdr3_aa: CASSSRLYYEQYF; cdr3_nt: TGTGCCAGTAGTTCCCGACTATACTACGAGCAGTACTTC
v_call: TRBV3-1/TRBV3-2; clone_size: NA; d_call: TRBD2; j_call: TRBJ2-1; cdr3_length: 15; cdr3_aa: CASSQGGPGINEQFF; cdr3_nt: TGTGCCAGCAGTCAGGGAGGGCCCGGTATAAATGAGCAGTTCTTC
v_call: TRBV2; clone_size: NA; d_call: NA; j_call: TRBJ1-1; cdr3_length: 14; cdr3_aa: CASSGFLLNTEAFF; cdr3_nt: TGTGCCAGCAGTGGGTTCCTATTAAACACTGAAGCTTTCTTT
v_call: TRBV28; clone_size: NA; d_call: NA; j_call: TRBJ1-2; cdr3_length: 13; cdr3_aa: CASRPPQEDGYTF; cdr3_nt: TGTGCCAGCCGCCCCCCGCAGGAAGATGGCTACACCTTC
v_call: TRBV10-1; clone_size: NA; d_call: NA; j_call: TRBJ1-5; cdr3_length: 14; cdr3_aa: CASSEAPTNQPQHF; cdr3_nt: TGCGCCAGCAGTGAGGCGCCTACGAATCAGCCCCAGCATTTT
v_call: TRBV2; clone_size: NA; d_call: TRBD1; j_call: TRBJ1-2; cdr3_length: 15; cdr3_aa: CASSVWQGANYGYTF; cdr3_nt: TGTGCCAGCAGTGTGTGGCAGGGGGCAAATTATGGCTACACCTTC
v_call: TRBV2; clone_size: few; d_call: NA; j_call: TRBJ2-5; cdr3_length: 12; cdr3_aa: CASTRRGETQYF; cdr3_nt: TGTGCCAGCACGCGAAGGGGGGAGACCCAGTACTTC
v_call: TRBV6-5; clone_size: NA; d_call: TRBD1; j_call: TRBJ2-2; cdr3_length: 12; cdr3_aa: CASSRQGGELFF; cdr3_nt: TGTGCCAGCAGTCGACAGGGCGGGGAGCTGTTTTTT
v_call: TRBV6-2/TRBV6-3; clone_size: once; d_call: TRBD1; j_call: TRBJ1-1; cdr3_length: 15; cdr3_aa: CASSYSLAGGTEAFF; cdr3_nt: TGTGCCAGCAGTTACTCCCTTGCAGGGGGCACTGAAGCTTTCTTT
v_call: TRBV10-3; clone_size: NA; d_call: TRBD1; j_call: TRBJ1-6; cdr3_length: 14; cdr3_aa: CAITPGQGASPLHF; cdr3_nt: TGTGCCATCACCCCTGGACAGGGTGCTTCACCCCTCCACTTT
v_call: TRBV6-5; clone_size: NA; d_call: TRBD1; j_call: TRBJ1-4; cdr3_length: 16; cdr3_aa: CASSYPGGRVGEKLFF; cdr3_nt: TGTGCCAGCAGTTACCCAGGGGGCAGGGTGGGCGAAAAACTGTTTTTT
v_call: TRBV18; clone_size: NA; d_call: NA; j_call: TRBJ1-3; cdr3_length: 15; cdr3_aa: CASSPSPTTGNTIYF; cdr3_nt: TGTGCCAGCTCACCCAGTCCGACTACTGGAAACACCATATATTTT
v_call: TRBV19; clone_size: NA; d_call: TRBD1; j_call: TRBJ2-2; cdr3_length: 16; cdr3_aa: CASSRDRGRDTGELFF; cdr3_nt: TGTGCCAGTAGTAGAGACAGGGGAAGGGACACCGGGGAGCTGTTTTTT
v_call: TRBV5-6; clone_size: NA; d_call: NA; j_call: TRBJ1-4; cdr3_length: 15; cdr3_aa: CASSRTQQQGEKLFF; cdr3_nt: TGTGCCAGCAGCCGCACACAACAGCAGGGGGAAAAACTGTTTTTT
v_call: TRBV9; clone_size: NA; d_call: TRBD1; j_call: TRBJ1-2; cdr3_length: 13; cdr3_aa: CASSVQGAAGYTF; cdr3_nt: TGTGCCAGCAGCGTTCAGGGGGCGGCTGGCTACACCTTC
v_call: TRBV7-9; clone_size: once; d_call: NA; j_call: TRBJ2-2; cdr3_length: 14; cdr3_aa: CASSLPQEAGELFF; cdr3_nt: TGTGCCAGCAGCCTACCGCAAGAAGCCGGGGAGCTGTTTTTT
v_call: TRBV28; clone_size: NA; d_call: NA; j_call: TRBJ1-2; cdr3_length: 11; cdr3_aa: CASSFRGGYTF; cdr3_nt: TGTGCCAGCAGTTTTCGGGGTGGCTACACCTTC
v_call: TRBV27; clone_size: NA; d_call: NA; j_call: TRBJ2-5; cdr3_length: 15; cdr3_aa: CASSSQGNKGETQYF; cdr3_nt: TGTGCCAGCAGTTCACAGGGAAACAAAGGAGAGACCCAGTACTTC